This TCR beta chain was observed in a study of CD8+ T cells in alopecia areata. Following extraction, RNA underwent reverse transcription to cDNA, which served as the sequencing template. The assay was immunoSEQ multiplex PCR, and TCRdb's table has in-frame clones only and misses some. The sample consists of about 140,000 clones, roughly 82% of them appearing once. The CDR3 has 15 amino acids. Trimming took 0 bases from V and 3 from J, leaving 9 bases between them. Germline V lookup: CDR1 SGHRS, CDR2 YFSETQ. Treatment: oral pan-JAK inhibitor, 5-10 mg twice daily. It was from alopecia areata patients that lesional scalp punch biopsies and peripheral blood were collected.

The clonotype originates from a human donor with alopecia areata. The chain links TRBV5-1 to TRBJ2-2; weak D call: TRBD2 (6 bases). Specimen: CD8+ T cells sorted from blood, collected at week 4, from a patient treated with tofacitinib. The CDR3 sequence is CASSLDGDYTGELFF. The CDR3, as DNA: TGCGCCAGCAGCTTGGATGGGGACTACACCGGGGAGCTGTTTTTT.